This T cell receptor (beta chain) derives from a study of neurological immune-mediated disorders. Across the whole study: For the approximately 34 multiple sclerosis patients, the disease was relapsing-remitting in 31 and secondary progressive in 3.

This CDR3 has 15 residues. V dropped 4 bases and J dropped 2 bases, with 9 bases sitting between them. From germline, CDR1 is SGHTA and CDR2 FQGNSA. This clonotype was detected ten times or more. TCRdb recomputed calls from the 5' RACE reads with MiXCR, one row per CDR3 protein. The table records 45,000 to 50,000 distinct CDR3 sequences, approximately 2.8% of them present only once. The source of this sequence is a woman aged 45 to 65 with multiple sclerosis. The gene calls are TRBV7-2 and TRBJ2-6; no clear D gene. The sequencing sample was made of PBMCs. The CDR3 coding sequence is TGTGCCAGCAGCTGGTCGAGCGCTGGGGCCAACGTCCTGACTTTC. It is translated as CASSWSSAGANVLTF.